This TCR beta chain was sequenced for a study of T cell repertoires in ileal Crohn's disease. Germline V gives CDR1 SGHTS, CDR2 YDEGEE. The V gene end was trimmed by 8 bases and the J gene end by 6 bases; junction bases not matched to a gene: 11. The CDR3 sequence is 14 residues long. Clones were read by immunoSEQ multiplex PCR, and TCRdb kept only the in-frame ones, dropping some. The table shows approximately 17,000 clones, with 75% to 90% occurring only once. This rearrangement joins TRBV5-8 to TRBJ1-3, with 7 nucleotides matching TRBD1. Sequencing was performed on ileal tissue. This sequence was found in an adult with Crohn's disease. The CDR3 DNA reads TGTGCCAGTCGGACAGGCCGTTTTAAAAACACCATATATTTT. As protein: CASRTGRFKNTIYF.